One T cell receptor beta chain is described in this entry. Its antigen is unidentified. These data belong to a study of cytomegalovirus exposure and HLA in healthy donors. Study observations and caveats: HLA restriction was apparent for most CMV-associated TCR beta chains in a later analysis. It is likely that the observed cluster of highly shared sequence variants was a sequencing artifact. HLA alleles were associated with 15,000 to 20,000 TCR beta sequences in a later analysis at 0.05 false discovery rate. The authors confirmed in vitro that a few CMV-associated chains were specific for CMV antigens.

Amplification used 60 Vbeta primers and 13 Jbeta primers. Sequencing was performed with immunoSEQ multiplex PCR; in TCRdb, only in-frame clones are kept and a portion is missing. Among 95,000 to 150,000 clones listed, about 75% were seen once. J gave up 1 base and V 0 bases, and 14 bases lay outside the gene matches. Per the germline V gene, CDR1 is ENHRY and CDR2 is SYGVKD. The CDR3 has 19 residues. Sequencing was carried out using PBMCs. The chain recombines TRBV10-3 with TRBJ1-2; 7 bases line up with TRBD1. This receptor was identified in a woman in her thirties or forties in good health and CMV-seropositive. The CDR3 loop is CAISESDIGVTGHNYGYTF. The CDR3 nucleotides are TGTGCCATCAGTGAGTCGGATATTGGGGTGACAGGGCATAACTATGGCTACACCTTC.